This T cell receptor beta chain was sequenced during a study of T cell responses to AZD1222 COVID-19 vaccine (dated by TCRdb to the early 2020s). Describing the broader study: A total of about 240 trial participants underwent TCR sequencing, of whom about 200 received two doses of AZD1222 and about 25 received two doses of the MenACWY control vaccine. Trial participants were enrolled into age subgroups of 18-55, 56-69 and 70-plus years, which contained about 150, 27 and 61 TCR-sequenced participants, respectively. Overall results and qualifications from the work: After two AZD1222 doses, spike-specific TCR breadth and depth were significantly higher than at day 0 and than in MenACWY recipients. Because no samples from the day 14 peak response were available, repertoires could be characterized only after the peak T cell response. Participants were mostly white British, with more females than males. The authors suggested clonal diversity may have been underestimated. Reportedly, close to half of the unique spike-specific TCRs recognized epitopes lying outside the regions that are mutated in the B.1.351 and B.1.1.7 variants. Only five to seven AZD1222 recipients were SARS-CoV-2 seropositive at baseline, limiting conclusions about previously exposed vaccinees. In the small 56-69-year group, the increase in depth fell short of significance, most likely because of low power. The vaccine-associated CD4 TCRs covered the entire spike protein, and the dominant responses fell in regions 160-218 and 743-854.

Of note for this clone: Its antigen remains undetermined. Per-base qualities were not stored, and no clone one base away is much larger.

The time point label on this specimen signifies: about 28 days (+/-7) after the second vaccine dose. AZD1222 recipients with second doses at about 4 weeks or about 12 weeks were pooled, because spike-specific TCR depth and breadth did not differ between schedules. The vaccinee samples were drawn from two UK trials, COV001 and COV002, one of which was a single-blind randomized controlled phase 2/3 trial testing AZD1222 (ChAdOx1 nCoV-19) in healthy adults. For TCRbeta chain sequencing, PBMC samples were collected from trial participants at day 0 and at day 28 after the second dose. The CDR3 numbers 18 residues from cysteine through phenylalanine. Here the CDR3 DNA is all that survives: 54 bases in frame from base 1. The germline V gene specifies SGHRS as CDR1 and YFSETQ as CDR2. V is clipped by 3 bases and J by 3 bases, and the sequence between their germline boundaries is 21 bases long. The CDR3 regions of human TCRbeta chains were subjected to immunosequencing. The authors' pipeline ran thus. Repertoire TCRs were matched against a reference library of SARS-CoV-2-specific TCRs generated with the MIRA antigen-specificity platform. Breadth was defined as the fraction of unique TCRs that were SARS-CoV-2-associated. Depth was defined as the fraction of total T cells that were SARS-CoV-2-associated. Using the MIRA data, every spike-specific TCR was mapped to the spike region that the TCR reacted to and assigned to either a CD4 or a CD8 class. Log10-transformed breadth and depth values were compared by one-way ANOVA with Sidak's multiple comparisons tests. This is the immuneACCESS table as TCRdb keeps it, with only in-frame sequences that have V and J called. A part of the clones is gone; compared with another copy, unresolved V genes explain less than half, and the rest is unexplained. V and J calls and clone size are those listed in that table; D and trimming were worked out from the DNA. The sample table records approximately 120,000 clones; around 87% of these occur just once. The ten largest make up less than 4.5% of the sample.

Sequencing was performed on peripheral blood, taken 28 days after the second AZD1222 dose. This chain is built from TRBV5-1 and TRBJ2-2; the D gene is perhaps TRBD1, on 8 matching bases. This clonotype was obtained from an adult who received the AZD1222 COVID-19 vaccine. The nucleotide sequence reads as follows: TGCGCCAGCAGCTCCCCTATAAGGACAGGGAGGGACACCGGGGAGCTGTTTTTT. Translated, it gives CASSSPIRTGRDTGELFF. With the portions outside the CDR3 filled from the reference TRBV5-1 and TRBJ2-2 genes, the complete variable region becomes KAGVTQTPRYLIKTRGQQVTLSCSPISGHRSVSWYQQTPGQGLQFLFEYFSETQRNKGNFPGRFSGRQFSNSRSEMNVSTLELGDSALYLCASSSPIRTGRDTGELFFGEGSRLTVL.